These 2 T cell receptor beta chains share one sample of origin, sequenced in a study of blood T cell repertoires in COVID-19. Assay: immunoSEQ multiplex PCR; the TCRdb copy retains only in-frame clones and omits some. The sample has roughly 570,000 clones, approximately 91% seen once. The sequenced material came from peripheral blood. These receptors were taken from a woman between 50 and 59 years old with COVID-19, enrolled during active disease.

The chain carries TRBV11-2 and TRBJ2-7; 8 bases match TRBD2. The V and J ends lost 4 bases and 0 bases, in that order; junction bases with no gene match: 5. This CDR3 contains 15 residues. From germline, CDR1 is SGHAT and CDR2 FQNNGV. CDR3 bases: TGTGCCAGCAGCTCCCGGGGGGGTATCTCCTACGAGCAGTACTTC. Protein sequence: CASSSRGGISYEQYF.

V usage is TRBV5-6 and J usage is TRBJ2-2; tentatively, D is TRBD2 (5 bases). The length of the CDR3 is 13 residues. The V end lost 5 bases, the J end lost 4 bases, and 9 bases lay between the germline ends. Germline loops: CDR1 SGHDT, CDR2 YYEEEE. The CDR3, as DNA: TGTGCCAGCAGTCAACTAGGCACCGGGGAGCTGTTTTTT. It encodes CASSQLGTGELFF.